The sequence of this TCR beta chain was determined in a study of cytomegalovirus exposure and HLA in healthy donors. The repertoire was sequenced with immunoSEQ multiplex PCR; TCRdb's copy has only in-frame clones and lacks some. The data contain about 150,000 clones, around nine tenths of them seen just once; the ten biggest clones take up 3.3%. Trimming stripped 4 bases from V and 6 bases from J, with 17 bases between. The CDR3 loop spans 15 amino acids. The germline V gene encodes CDR1 MNHEY and CDR2 SMNVEV (reference sequence). The source of this sequence is a woman aged 18-35 years in good health and CMV-seropositive. Input material: PBMCs. The V and J genes are TRBV27 and TRBJ2-3; D gene uncertain. This chain's CDR3 is CASSSTGPTPDTQYF. The CDR3 bases are TGTGCCAGCAGTTCAACGGGTCCTACCCCGGATACGCAGTATTTT.